The next 25 T cell receptor beta chains were all read from a single sample in a study of vaccination effects on CD4 cells after COVID-19. The repertoire was sequenced with immunoSEQ multiplex PCR; TCRdb's copy has only in-frame clones and lacks some. The table records about 73,000 clones, 65% to 80% of them present only once. Sequencing followed a ViraFEST assay step that expanded antigen-specific CD4+ T cells with viral peptide pools. Investigators separated out CD4+ T cells once around 11 days of culture had passed. The healthy vaccine recipients, who had no prior SARS-CoV-2 infection, showed negative nucleocapsid antibodies. These receptors have no known antigen. Sample: CD4+ T cells from PBMCs cultured with HCoV-NL63 spike peptides, taken before COVID-19 vaccination. The receptor set was obtained from a human donor who received a COVID-19 vaccine.

The chain is built from TRBV7-6 and TRBJ2-6, with D hard to call. The CDR3 loop spans 16 amino acids. In germline, CDR1 is SGHVS, CDR2 FNYEAQ. Trimming pared 4 bases from V and 1 base from J, leaving 11 bases between. CDR3 residues: CASSSDAASGANVLTF. CDR3 bases: TGTGCCAGCAGCTCGGATGCGGCGTCTGGGGCCAACGTCCTGACTTTC.

This chain uses TRBV6-6 with TRBJ1-5; D ambiguous. Germline CDR1 is MNHNY and CDR2 is SVGAGI (reference sequence). CDR3 length: 15 amino acids. V lost 4 bases, J lost 4 bases, and 14 bases lay in between. The CDR3, as DNA: TGTGCCAGCAGTTTGGACGGTCTTATGAATCAGCCCCAGCATTTT. It yields the protein CASSLDGLMNQPQHF.

The rearrangement links TRBV4-2 to TRBJ1-2, with D perhaps matching TRBD1 (5 bases). Germline CDR1 reads LGHNA; CDR2 reads YNFKEQ. The CDR3 totals 17 residues. V lost 0 bases to trimming and J lost 4 bases, with 18 bases between them. CDR3 in DNA: TGTGCCAGCAGCCAAGAAGGGGCGGGAGGGATTAGCTATGGCTACACCTTC. Translating it yields CASSQEGAGGISYGYTF.

The chain links TRBV5-5 to TRBJ2-3, with D maybe TRBD2 (6 bases). This CDR3 has 17 amino acids. Trimming left V 4 bases short and J 0 bases short, with 18 bases between. Per germline, CDR1 SGHKS and CDR2 YYEKEE (reference sequence). The CDR3 loop is CASSLALAGTSTDTQYF. For the CDR3, the DNA is TGTGCCAGCAGCCTGGCTCTTGCGGGAACAAGCACAGATACGCAGTATTTT.

V and J are TRBV14 and TRBJ1-2; D is perhaps TRBD1 (5 bases). CDR1 is SGHDN and CDR2 is FVKESK in the germline V gene. The CDR3 totals 15 residues. The ends were cut back, 6 bases at V and 0 bases at J, with 14 bases in the middle. This CDR3 reads CASRRRDGSNYGYTF. For the CDR3, the DNA is TGTGCCAGCAGGCGCCGGGACGGCTCTAACTATGGCTACACCTTC.

This clone turned up a few times. The chain couples TRBV10-3 to TRBJ2-2; TRBD2 matches 11 bases. From germline, CDR1 is ENHRY and CDR2 SYGVKD. The length of the CDR3 is 15 residues. The V gene end was trimmed by 7 bases and the J gene end by 7 bases; junction bases not matched to a gene: 8. CDR3 sequence (DNA): TGTGCCATCACACCCTCCACTAGCGGGGGCGGGGAGCTGTTTTTT. It translates to CAITPSTSGGGELFF.

This clone has a handful of counts. The gene calls are TRBV7-3 and TRBJ2-3; D might be TRBD2 (5 bases). CDR1 and CDR2 from the germline V gene are SGHTA and FQGTGA. There are 15 residues in the CDR3. Trimming took 0 bases from V and 5 from J, leaving 12 bases between them. This CDR3 is CASSLTVRAEDTQYF. The CDR3 nucleotides read TGTGCCAGCAGCTTAACCGTGAGGGCGGAAGATACGCAGTATTTT.

The rearrangement uses TRBV6-6 and TRBJ2-2; 9 nucleotides agree with TRBD1. The CDR3 has 16 amino acids. Germline-derived CDR1 and CDR2 are MNHNY and SVGAGI (reference sequence). The V gene end was trimmed by 5 bases and the J gene end by 2 bases; junction bases not matched to a gene: 6. The CDR3 sequence: CASSADRGTNTGELFF. CDR3 nucleotide sequence: TGTGCCAGCAGTGCAGACAGGGGGACCAACACCGGGGAGCTGTTTTTT.

The chain is built from TRBV6-5 and TRBJ2-5; tentatively, D is TRBD1 (6 bases). The CDR3 totals 14 residues. V gave up 5 bases and J gave up 5 bases, with 15 bases separating them. The V gene's germline CDR1 is MNHEY and CDR2 SVGAGI. The CDR3 DNA sequence: TGTGCCAGCAGTCGGGACACACGCGTTGAGACCCAGTACTTC. This encodes CASSRDTRVETQYF.

The V and J genes are TRBV18 and TRBJ1-1; D possibly corresponds to TRBD1 (5 bases). Per germline, CDR1 KGHSH and CDR2 LQKENI. The CDR3 runs to 13 residues. The V gene lost 4 bases and the J gene lost 0 bases, with 6 bases spanning the gap. CDR3 loop: CASSQGMNTEAFF. DNA for the CDR3: TGTGCCAGCTCACAGGGGATGAACACTGAAGCTTTCTTT.

The V and J genes are TRBV7-2 and TRBJ2-5, with a tentative D call TRBD1 (6 bases). The CDR3 has 15 amino acids. The V end lost 5 bases, the J end lost 4 bases, and 17 bases lay between the germline ends. CDR1 is SGHTA and CDR2 is FQGNSA in the germline V gene. The chain's CDR3 is CASSIRGSGGETQYF. The DNA of the CDR3 is TGTGCCAGCAGCATCAGGGGATCGGGCGGAGAGACCCAGTACTTC. Supplemented by reference TRBV7-2 and TRBJ2-5, the full variable domain reads GAGVSQSPSNKVTEKGKDVELRCDPISGHTALYWYRQSLGQGLEFLIYFQGNSAPDKSGLPSDRFSAERTGGSVSTLTIQRTQQEDSAVYLCASSIRGSGGETQYFGPGTRLLVL.

CDR3 sequence: CAWSKEGRHYGYTF. The CDR3 DNA sequence: TGTGCCTGGAGTAAAGAGGGCCGCCACTATGGCTACACCTTC. The chain couples TRBV30 to TRBJ1-2; no reliable D call. Germline CDR1 GTSNPN, CDR2 SVGIG (reference sequence). V lost 2 bases and J lost 3, with 13 bases in between. CDR3 length: 14 residues.

This clone was seen more than once but under ten times. The V call is TRBV7-7, the J call TRBJ1-3; no definite D call. The CDR3 is made up of 13 amino acids. V was pared by 6 bases and J by 0 bases, with 6 bases between. CDR1 SSHAT and CDR2 FNYEAQ come from the germline V gene (reference sequence). CDR3 sequence: CASSSSSGNTIYF. For the CDR3, the DNA is TGTGCCAGCAGTTCATCCTCTGGAAACACCATATATTTT.

The chain employs TRBV19 and TRBJ1-1; 8 bases agree with TRBD1. The germline CDR1 and CDR2 sequences are LNHDA and SQIVND (reference sequence). The CDR3 is made up of 12 amino acids. After removal of 9 bases from V and 5 bases from J, the junction contained 5 bases not matched to a gene. CDR3 protein: CASQGAGTEAFF. The CDR3 region has the DNA TGTGCCAGCCAGGGGGCGGGGACTGAAGCTTTCTTT. Full variable domain (remainder filled in from reference TRBV19 and TRBJ1-1): DGGITQSPKYLFRKEGQNVTLSCEQNLNHDAMYWYRQDPGQGLRLIYYSQIVNDFQKGDIAEGYSVSREKKESFPLTVTSAQKNPTAFYLCASQGAGTEAFFGQGTRLTVV.

V and J are TRBV7-3 and TRBJ2-1; the match to TRBD2 covers 9 bases. The trim removed 0 bases at V and 6 bases at J, leaving 3 bases unmatched. The germline gives CDR1 SGHTA, CDR2 FQGTGA. The CDR3 extends over 15 amino acids. The CDR3 is CASSLTSGGLNEQFF. The CDR3 coding sequence is TGTGCCAGCAGCTTAACTAGCGGGGGCCTCAATGAGCAGTTCTTC. Full variable domain (missing parts from reference TRBV7-3 and TRBJ2-1): GAGVSQTPSNKVTEKGKYVELRCDPISGHTALYWYRQSLGQGPEFLIYFQGTGAADDSGLPNDRFFAVRPEGSVSTLKIQRTERGDSAVYLCASSLTSGGLNEQFFGPGTRLTVL.

The V call is TRBV5-1, the J call TRBJ1-3; weak D call: TRBD1 (5 bases). This CDR3 has 15 residues. V gave up 4 bases and J gave up 0 bases, with 11 bases separating them. Germline CDR1 reads SGHRS; CDR2 reads YFSETQ. CDR3 nucleotide sequence: TGCGCCAGCAGCCTGTCGGGGGTCTCTGGAAACACCATATATTTT. It specifies CASSLSGVSGNTIYF.

This chain links TRBV18 with TRBJ2-7; 7 bases match TRBD1. This CDR3 spans 15 amino acids. V dropped 2 bases and J dropped 3; count of bases not matched to a gene: 7. The germline V gene has CDR1 KGHSH and CDR2 LQKENI. CDR3 sequence: CASSPVTGAGYEQYV. The CDR3 nucleotides read TGTGCCAGCTCACCAGTAACAGGGGCTGGCTACGAGCAGTACGTC.

This chain links TRBV6-5 with TRBJ2-2, with D possibly TRBD1 on 6 matching bases. The CDR3 is made up of 16 amino acids. Trimming left V 0 bases short and J 7 bases short, with 15 bases between. In germline, CDR1 is MNHEY, CDR2 SVGAGI. The CDR3 here is CASSYSGRGMGGELFF. The CDR3, as DNA: TGTGCCAGCAGTTACTCGGGCAGGGGAATGGGCGGGGAGCTGTTTTTT.

This rearrangement joins TRBV2 to TRBJ1-2; 8 bases are shared with TRBD1. The CDR3 runs to 13 residues. The V segment lost 2 bases and the J segment 8 bases; nucleotides outside the gene matches: 4. Germline CDR1 SNHLY, CDR2 FYNNEI. CDR3 in DNA: TGTGCCAGCAGTGAAAGGCAGGGGGCCGGCTACACCTTC. Translating gives CASSERQGAGYTF.

The gene calls are TRBV7-7 and TRBJ2-7; D is possibly TRBD1 (6 bases). V was cut by 2 bases and J by 1 base, with 21 bases left in between. CDR3 length: 18 residues. Germline V gene sequence: CDR1 SSHAT, CDR2 FNYEAQ (reference sequence). CDR3 nucleotide sequence: TGTGCCAGCAGCTTACAGGGACACCTCCTGAGTAGGTCCTACGAGCAGTACGTC. Protein sequence: CASSLQGHLLSRSYEQYV.

The V call is TRBV5-1, the J call TRBJ2-5, with TRBD1 as a possible D gene (5 bases). Germline V gene lookup returns CDR1 SGHRS and CDR2 YFSETQ. The ends were cut back, 7 bases at V and 5 bases at J, with 24 bases in the middle. The CDR3 spans 16 residues. The CDR3 reads CASRRTGREGAETQYF. CDR3 nucleotide sequence: TGCGCCAGCCGCCGAACGGGCAGGGAAGGAGCGGAGACCCAGTACTTC.

V and J are TRBV19 and TRBJ2-7; TRBD2 matches at 16 bases. The CDR3 loop spans 17 amino acids. The V gene end was trimmed by 5 bases and the J gene end by 6 bases; junction bases not matched to a gene: 10. CDR1 LNHDA and CDR2 SQIVND come from the germline V gene (reference sequence). Here the CDR3 DNA reads TGTGCCAGTAGTGTAACCGGGACTAGCGGGGGGGCGGGCGAGCAGTACGTC. Translated: CASSVTGTSGGAGEQYV.

This clone was recorded only once. This chain connects TRBV5-1 to TRBJ2-3; tentative D call: TRBD2 (6 bases). The length of the CDR3 is 13 residues. Deletions cut 2 bases from V and 5 bases from J, with 9 bases between. Per germline, CDR1 SGHRS and CDR2 YFSETQ. The chain's CDR3 is CASSFGGEDTQYF. As DNA, the CDR3 is TGCGCCAGCAGCTTCGGCGGGGAAGATACGCAGTATTTT.

This clone showed up just a few times. The chain joins TRBV28 to TRBJ2-7; D ambiguous. The CDR3 covers 14 residues. CDR1 and CDR2 (germline): MDHEN, SYDVKM. V shed 6 bases and J shed 2 bases, with 14 bases lying between them. DNA of the CDR3: TGTGCCAGCAGGACCATAGGGCTACCCTACGAGCAGTACGTC. It is translated as CASRTIGLPYEQYV.

V gene TRBV7-8 combines with J gene TRBJ2-7; D call uncertain. Germline V gene sequence: CDR1 SGHVS, CDR2 FQNEAQ. This CDR3 is 14 amino acids long. Between the trimmed V and J ends, which lost 5 bases and 4 bases, there was a span of 15 bases. The CDR3 is CASSPSGGRYEQYV. The DNA of the CDR3 is TGTGCCAGCAGCCCCTCCGGTGGCAGATACGAGCAGTACGTC.